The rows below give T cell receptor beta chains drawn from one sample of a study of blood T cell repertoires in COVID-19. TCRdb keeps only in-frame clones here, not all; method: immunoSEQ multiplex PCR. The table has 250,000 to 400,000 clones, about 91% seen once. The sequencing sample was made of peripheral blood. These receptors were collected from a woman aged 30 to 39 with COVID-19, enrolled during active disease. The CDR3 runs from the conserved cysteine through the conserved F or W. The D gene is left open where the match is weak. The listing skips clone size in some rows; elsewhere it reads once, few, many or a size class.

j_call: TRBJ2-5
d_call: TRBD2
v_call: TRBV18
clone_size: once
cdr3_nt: TGTGCCAGCTCACCATCGACTAGCGGGGGGGCTGGAGAGACCCAGTACTTC
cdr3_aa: CASSPSTSGGAGETQYF

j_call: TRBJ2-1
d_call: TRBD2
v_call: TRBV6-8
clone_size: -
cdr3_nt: TGTGCCAGCCCTCGGGCGGGGGGCTACAATGAGCAGTTCTTC
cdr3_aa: CASPRAGGYNEQFF

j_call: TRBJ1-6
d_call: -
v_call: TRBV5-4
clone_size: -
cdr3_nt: TGTGCCAGCAGCTTGGACAGGGCGGCTGGTTCACCCCTCCACTTT
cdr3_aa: CASSLDRAAGSPLHF

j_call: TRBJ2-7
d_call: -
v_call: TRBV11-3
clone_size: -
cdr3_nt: TGTGCCAGCAGCGTCCGGGACTCTACCTACGAGCAGTACTTC
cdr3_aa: CASSVRDSTYEQYF

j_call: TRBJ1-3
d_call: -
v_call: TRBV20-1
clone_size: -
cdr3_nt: TGCAGTGCTAAAGCCGAAAACACCATATATTTT
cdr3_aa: CSAKAENTIYF

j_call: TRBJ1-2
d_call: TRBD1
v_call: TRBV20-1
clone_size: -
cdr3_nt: TGCAGTGCTAGTCAGCAGGGGGTTTATGGCTACACCTTC
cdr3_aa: CSASQQGVYGYTF

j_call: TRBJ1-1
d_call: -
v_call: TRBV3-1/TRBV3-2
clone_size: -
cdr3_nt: TGTGCCAGCAGCCAAGAGAGGGTGAACACTGAAGCTTTCTTT
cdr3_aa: CASSQERVNTEAFF

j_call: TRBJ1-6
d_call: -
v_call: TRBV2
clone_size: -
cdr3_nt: TGTGCCAGCAGACAGGGACCTGTTAATTCACCCCTCCACTTT
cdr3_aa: CASRQGPVNSPLHF

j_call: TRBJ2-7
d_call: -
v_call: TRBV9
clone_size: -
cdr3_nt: TGTGCCAGCAGCGTCGGTCCCCTCTACGAGCAGTACTTC
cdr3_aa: CASSVGPLYEQYF

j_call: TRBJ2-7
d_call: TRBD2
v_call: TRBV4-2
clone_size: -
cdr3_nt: TGTGCCAGCAGCCTGAAGAGGTCACTAGCGGGGGGCCACGAGCAGTACTTC
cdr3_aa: CASSLKRSLAGGHEQYF

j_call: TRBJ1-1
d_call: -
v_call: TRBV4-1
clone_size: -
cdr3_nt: TGCGCCAGCAGCCGCCAACATTTAGGGACTAACACTGAAGCTTTCTTT
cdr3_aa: CASSRQHLGTNTEAFF

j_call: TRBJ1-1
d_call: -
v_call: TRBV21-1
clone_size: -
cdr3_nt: TGTGCCAGCAGCAAAGCTGGTGAGGGAAGAACTGAAGCTTTCTTT
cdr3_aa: CASSKAGEGRTEAFF

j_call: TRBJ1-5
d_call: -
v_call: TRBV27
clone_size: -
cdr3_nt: TGTGCCAGCAGTGGTCAGAGGAATCAGCCCCAGCATTTT
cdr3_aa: CASSGQRNQPQHF

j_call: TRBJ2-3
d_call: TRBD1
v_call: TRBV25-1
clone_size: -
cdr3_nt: TGTGCCAGCAGTGGGACAGGGTTTAAGTATTTT
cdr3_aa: CASSGTGFKYF

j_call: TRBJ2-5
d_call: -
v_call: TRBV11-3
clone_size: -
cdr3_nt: TGTGCCAGCAGCTTTAGCGTTCAAGAGACCCAGTACTTC
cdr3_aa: CASSFSVQETQYF

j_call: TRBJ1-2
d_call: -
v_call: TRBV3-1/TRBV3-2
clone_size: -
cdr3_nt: TGTGCCAGCAGCCAAGATCGTGGACATTATGGCTACACCTTC
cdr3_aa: CASSQDRGHYGYTF

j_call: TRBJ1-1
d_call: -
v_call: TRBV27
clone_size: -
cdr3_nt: TGTGCCAGCGGCCTGGCTGAAGCTTTCTTT
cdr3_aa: CASGLAEAFF

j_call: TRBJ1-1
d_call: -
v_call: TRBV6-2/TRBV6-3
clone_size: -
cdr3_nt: TGTGCCAGCAGTTACTCGAGAGGGGGTGGGGTTACTGAAGCTTTCTTT
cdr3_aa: CASSYSRGGGVTEAFF

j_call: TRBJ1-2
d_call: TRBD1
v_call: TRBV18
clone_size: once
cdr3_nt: TGTGCCAGCTCACCAGGGGACAGGGCGCTCGGCTACACCTTC
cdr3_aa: CASSPGDRALGYTF

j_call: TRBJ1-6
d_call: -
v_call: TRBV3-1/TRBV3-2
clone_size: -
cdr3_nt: TGTGCCAGCAGCCGGCAGGGGTGGTCACCCCTCCACTTT
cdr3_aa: CASSRQGWSPLHF

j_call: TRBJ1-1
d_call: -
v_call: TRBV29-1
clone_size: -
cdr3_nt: TGCAGCGTTGAAGAAGGGGCTGAAGCTTTCTTT
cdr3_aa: CSVEEGAEAFF

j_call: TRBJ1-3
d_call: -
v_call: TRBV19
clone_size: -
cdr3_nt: TGTGCCAGTTCAGAACAGGCTGGAAACACCATATATTTT
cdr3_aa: CASSEQAGNTIYF

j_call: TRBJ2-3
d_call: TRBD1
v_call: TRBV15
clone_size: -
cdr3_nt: TGTGCCACCAAAGGACAGGGGCCAGATACGCAGTATTTT
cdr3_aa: CATKGQGPDTQYF

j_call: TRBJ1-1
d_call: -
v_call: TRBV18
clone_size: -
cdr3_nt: TGTGCCAGCTCACCAATGGCTGAGGGAGGAACTGAAGCTTTCTTT
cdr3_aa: CASSPMAEGGTEAFF

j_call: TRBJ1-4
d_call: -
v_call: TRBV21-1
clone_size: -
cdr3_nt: TGTGCCAGCAGCAAAGCCGGCAGACAACGGGAAAAACTGTTTTTT
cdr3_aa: CASSKAGRQREKLFF

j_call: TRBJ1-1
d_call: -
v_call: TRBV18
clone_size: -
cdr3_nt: TGTGCCAGCTCGCCTTTGGAAGGGACAGAAGCTTTCTTT
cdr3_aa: CASSPLEGTEAFF

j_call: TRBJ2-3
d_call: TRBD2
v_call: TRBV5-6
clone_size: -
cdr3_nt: TGTGCCAGCAGCTCGTATCCTACAGCGGGGGGAGCAGATACGCAGTATTTT
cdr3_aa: CASSSYPTAGGADTQYF

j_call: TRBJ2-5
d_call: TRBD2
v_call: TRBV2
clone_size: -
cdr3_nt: TGTGCCAGCAGGGGACTAGCGGGCTCGGGGGAGACCCAGTACTTC
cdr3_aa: CASRGLAGSGETQYF